This record looks at one TCR beta chain sequence and its context. Its antigen is not yet known. It has no much larger one-base neighbor in the sample; base qualities were not kept. TCR beta chain repertoires were profiled by survey-level sequencing on the immunoSEQ platform. From the authors' description of their analysis: Repertoire diversity was quantified by the inverse Simpson index, and CDR3 amino acid length spectratypes and V-J pairing frequencies were compared. Clonotypes specific to SARS-CoV-2, CMV, influenza A and EBV were annotated by matching TCR beta CDR3 sequences against VDJdb. Entries here come from immuneACCESS through TCRdb and include only in-frame sequences with V and J called. Some clones fail to appear in such tables; in the studies checked, an unresolved V gene covers under half of the shortfall, and the cause of the remainder is unknown. The V and J calls and the clone size are those of that table, but D and trimming were determined from the DNA. The sample yields approximately 70,000 clones; over 85% were counted once. Roughly 4.2% of the sample is held by the ten biggest clonotypes.

This specimen comes from a study (dated 2022 in TCRdb). Study-wide findings and limitations: Further investigation, including longitudinal sampling and assessment of a control group, is stated by the authors to be required.

The CDR3 numbers 13 residues from cysteine through phenylalanine. The CDR3 DNA has 39 bases and is translated from base 1. The CDR1 and CDR2 encoded by the germline V gene are KGHDR and SFDVKD. Trimming takes 9 bases from V and 2 bases from J, and the germline ends sit 13 bases apart. For TCR beta sequencing, genomic DNA was taken from unsorted PBMCs, and those PBMCs had been isolated from peripheral blood. Specimen: PBMCs. Recombination connected TRBV24-1 to TRBJ2-7, with a tentative D gene TRBD2 over 6 matching bases. The sequence derives from a man aged 40-49 years with rheumatoid arthritis. The CDR3 region has the sequence CATGRAGTYEQYF. At the DNA level, the sequence is TGTGCCACCGGGCGGGCGGGAACCTACGAGCAGTACTTC.